This T cell receptor (beta chain) was recovered during a study of vaccination and CD4 T cells after COVID-19. The CDR3 runs to 14 residues. V lost 9 bases and J lost 3, with 18 bases in between. CDR1 LNHDA and CDR2 SQIVND come from the germline V gene (reference sequence). Sequence data for DNA of cultured CD4+ T cells were generated by the Oncomine TCR Beta short-read assay. Cultures of CD4+ T cells served as the source for extracting genomic DNA. TCRdb fed the PCR reads into MiXCR, producing one record per CDR3 protein. This table holds 8,000 to 9,500 distinct CDR3 sequences, roughly 30% found once. About this clonotype itself: Antigen: not known.

The treatment here: approximately nine-day PBMC culture with coronavirus spike peptide pools or control peptides (ViraFEST assay). Unexposed donor CD4+ T cells predated the COVID-19 pandemic, collected 2011-2018. V is TRBV19 and J is TRBJ2-7; D gene unclear. The sequence was collected from a human donor in good health. Sequencing input: CD4+ T cells from blood, cultured in vitro. CDR3: CASRPERYSYEQYF. DNA of the CDR3: TGTGCCAGCAGACCCGAGAGATATAGCTACGAGCAGTACTTC.